This T cell receptor beta chain was recovered during a study of regulatory dendritic cells for organ transplantation (dated by TCRdb to about 2017). Background for the entire study: To make regulatory dendritic cells, monocytes were cultured with vitamin D3 on days 0 and 4, plus IL-10 on day 4. On day 6, LPS was added to the DC cultures to test how the DCs responded to a strong maturation-inducing agent. TCRbeta repertoires were sequenced from sorted naive and memory CD4+ and CD8+ T cells before and after allostimulation with regulatory or mature dendritic cells.

The CDR3 goes from the cysteine to the phenylalanine over 17 residues. Only the CDR3 DNA is retained, 51 bases long and in frame from the first base. Sorted T cell subsets were CFSE-labeled and co-cultured for around five days with allogeneic regulatory or mature dendritic cells at a 1:10 DC:T ratio. FACS was used to sort CD4+ or CD8+ cells into naive T cells (CD45RA+) and memory T cells (CD45RO+). A couple of healthy control subjects provided the T cells used for TCR sequencing. Genomic DNA was extracted with the Qiagen DNeasy Blood & Tissue Kit. Summary of the overall study and its limitations: Repertoires were highly diverse in naive CD4+ and CD8+ T cells, less diverse in memory cells, and most oligoclonal in memory CD8+ cells. Sequencing was done in only two subjects, and the authors reported considerable heterogeneity between individuals in the alloreactive memory CD8+ T cell pool. Of the resting subsets, memory CD8+ T cells had the largest number of alloreactive TCR clonotypes. In both subjects, allostimulation led to expansion of memory CD8+ clones, though the expansion induced by regulatory dendritic cells appeared to be more limited than that induced by mature dendritic cells.

This clone is a singleton in its sample. What antigen it recognizes has not been identified. Per-nucleotide qualities are absent, and no much larger clonotype sits a single base away. Multiplexed two-step PCR with Vbeta-specific forward primers and Jbeta-specific reverse primers was used to amplify TCRbeta CDR3 regions. TCRbeta libraries were sequenced on an Illumina instrument through the immunoSEQ service. From the authors' description of their analysis: V, D and J genes were assigned using IMGT annotation, and counts were corrected for multiplex PCR bias using synthetic CDR3 analogues. In the immunoSEQ Analyzer, repertoire clonality was calculated as one minus the normalized Shannon entropy. Fisher's exact test with Benjamini-Hochberg false discovery rate control was used to define clonal expansion, with two-tailed P<0.01. Here the immuneACCESS table is served through TCRdb, limited to in-frame sequences with V and J called. Missing clones are a known gap in these copies; in checked studies unresolved V genes cover under half, and the rest lacks a known reason. V, J and clone size were drawn from that table, and D and trimming were deduced from the DNA. In this sample the table shows some 9,600 clones, 80% of which occur a single time. The ten largest clones add up to more than 2% of the sample.

The sequence was collected from a human donor in good health. The sequenced sample was memory CD4+ T cells from blood cultured with dendritic cells. This specimen's cell subset or site label, per the study, means: CD45RO+ memory T cells. The chain employs TRBV1 and TRBJ1-6. TRBV1 counts as a pseudogene. In nucleotides, the sequence is TGCACCAGCAGCCAAGAATTCGGTCCAGACCCCAATTCACCCCTCCACTTT. This is translated as CTSSQEFGPDPNSPLHF.